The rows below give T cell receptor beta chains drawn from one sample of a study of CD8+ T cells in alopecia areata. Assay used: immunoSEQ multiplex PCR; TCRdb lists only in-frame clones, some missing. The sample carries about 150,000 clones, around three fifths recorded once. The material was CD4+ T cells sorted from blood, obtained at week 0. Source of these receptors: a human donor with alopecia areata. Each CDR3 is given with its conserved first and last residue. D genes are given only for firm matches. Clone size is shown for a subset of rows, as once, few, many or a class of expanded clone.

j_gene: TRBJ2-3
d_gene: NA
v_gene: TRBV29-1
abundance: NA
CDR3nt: TGCAGCGTTGTTGGAAGGGAGAGCACAGATACGCAGTATTTT
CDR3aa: CSVVGRESTDTQYF

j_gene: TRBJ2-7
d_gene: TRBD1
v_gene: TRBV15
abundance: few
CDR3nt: TGTGCCACCAGCAGAGCTGGACAGGGGACCTACGAGCAGTACTTC
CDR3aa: CATSRAGQGTYEQYF

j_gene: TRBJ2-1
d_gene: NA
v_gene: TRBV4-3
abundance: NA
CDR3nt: TGCGCCAGCAGCCAAGATCCTTCCGGGACCCCAGTGTTCTTC
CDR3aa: CASSQDPSGTPVFF

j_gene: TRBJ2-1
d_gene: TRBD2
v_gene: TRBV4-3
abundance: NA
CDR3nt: TGCGCCAGCAGCCAAGATCTAGCGGGGATGGGCAATGAGCAGTTCTTC
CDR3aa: CASSQDLAGMGNEQFF

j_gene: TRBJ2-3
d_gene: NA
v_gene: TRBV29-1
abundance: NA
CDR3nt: TGCAGCGTTGAAGGGTTAGATACGCAGTATTTT
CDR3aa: CSVEGLDTQYF

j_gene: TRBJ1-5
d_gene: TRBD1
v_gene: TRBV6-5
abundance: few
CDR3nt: TGTGCCAGCAGCACCGGGACAGCCTACAATCAGCCCCAGCATTTT
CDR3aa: CASSTGTAYNQPQHF

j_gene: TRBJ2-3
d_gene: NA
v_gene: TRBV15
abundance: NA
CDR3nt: TGTGCCACCAGCAGAGAAATGGGAGATACGCAGTATTTT
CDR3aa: CATSREMGDTQYF

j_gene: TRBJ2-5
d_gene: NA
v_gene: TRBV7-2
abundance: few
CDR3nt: TGTGCCAGCAGCTTAGCGATGGGGCTGGAGACCCAGTACTTC
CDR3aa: CASSLAMGLETQYF

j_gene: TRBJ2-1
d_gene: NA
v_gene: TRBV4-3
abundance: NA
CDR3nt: TGCGCCAGCAGCCAAGATGGGGGCGGGGCGTCCTACAATGAGCAGTTCTTC
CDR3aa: CASSQDGGGASYNEQFF

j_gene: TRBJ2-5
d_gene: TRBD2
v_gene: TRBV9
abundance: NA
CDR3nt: TGTGCCAGCAGCGTGCGGGCTAGCGGGGTACAAGAGACCCAGTACTTC
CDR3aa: CASSVRASGVQETQYF

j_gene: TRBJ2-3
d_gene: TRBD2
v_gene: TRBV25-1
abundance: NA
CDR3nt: TGTGCCAGCCGGGGGGGGACGGTCACAGATACGCAGTATTTT
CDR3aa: CASRGGTVTDTQYF

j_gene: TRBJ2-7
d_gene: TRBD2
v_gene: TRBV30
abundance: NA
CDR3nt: TGTGCCTGGAGTGTTGGAGCGGGGGGCTACGAGCAGTACTTC
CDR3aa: CAWSVGAGGYEQYF

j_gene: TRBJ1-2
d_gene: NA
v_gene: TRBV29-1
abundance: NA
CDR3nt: TGCAGCGTGGGGCCGCCTCGGGGGACCTTAATTAGTGGCTACACCTTC
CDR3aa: CSVGPPRGTLISGYTF

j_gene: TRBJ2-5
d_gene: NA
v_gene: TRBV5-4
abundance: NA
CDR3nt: TGTGCCAGCAGCTTGGCCCCAGGACGTAACCAAGAGACCCAGTACTTC
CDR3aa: CASSLAPGRNQETQYF

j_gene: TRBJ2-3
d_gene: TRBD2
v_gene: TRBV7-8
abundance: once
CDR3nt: TGTGCCAGCAGCGCGCCAAGCGGGGCAAGCACAGATACGCAGTATTTT
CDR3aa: CASSAPSGASTDTQYF

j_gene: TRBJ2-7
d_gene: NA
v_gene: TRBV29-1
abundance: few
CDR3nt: TGCAGCGTTCTTCCTGGACAGCCTGGCTACGAGCAGTACTTC
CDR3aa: CSVLPGQPGYEQYF

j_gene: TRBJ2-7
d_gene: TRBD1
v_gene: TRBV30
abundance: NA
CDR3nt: TGTGCCTGGAGTGGGGACAGGGCGCTGTTCTACGAGCAGTACTTC
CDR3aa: CAWSGDRALFYEQYF

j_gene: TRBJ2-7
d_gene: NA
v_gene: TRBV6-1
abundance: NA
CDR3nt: TGTGCCAGCAGGGTGGGGGCAGGGAGTTTCTACGAGCAGTACTTC
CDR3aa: CASRVGAGSFYEQYF

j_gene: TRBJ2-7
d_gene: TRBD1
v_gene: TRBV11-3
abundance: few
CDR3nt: TGTGCCAGCAGCTTAGAGAAGACAGGGGGTAACTACGAGCAGTACTTC
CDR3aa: CASSLEKTGGNYEQYF

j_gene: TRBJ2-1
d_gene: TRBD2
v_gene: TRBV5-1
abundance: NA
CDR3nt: TGCGCCAGCAGCCCTTCTAGCGGGGGAGGTAATGAGCAGTTCTTC
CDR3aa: CASSPSSGGGNEQFF

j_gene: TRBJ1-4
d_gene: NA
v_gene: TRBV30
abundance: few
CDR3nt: TGTGCCTGGAGAACAGGGAGTGGTGCAACTAATGAAAAACTGTTTTTT
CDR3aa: CAWRTGSGATNEKLFF

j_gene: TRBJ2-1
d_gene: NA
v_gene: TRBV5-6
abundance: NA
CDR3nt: TGTGCCAGCAGCTCCCTCGCTATCGGTGGGGGGCTTCTCAATGAGCAGTTCTTC
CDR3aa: CASSSLAIGGGLLNEQFF

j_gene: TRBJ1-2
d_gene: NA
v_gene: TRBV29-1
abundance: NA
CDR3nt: TGCAGCGTTGACGACAGAGGGGCCTATGGCTACACCTTC
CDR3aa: CSVDDRGAYGYTF

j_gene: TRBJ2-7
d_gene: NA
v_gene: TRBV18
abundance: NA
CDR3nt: TGTGCCAGCTCACCGCCTAGCAGGTACGAGCAGTACTTC
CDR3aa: CASSPPSRYEQYF

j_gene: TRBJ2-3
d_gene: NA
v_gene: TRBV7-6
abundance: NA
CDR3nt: TGTGCCAGCAGCTCGAGAGACACAGATACGCAGTATTTT
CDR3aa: CASSSRDTDTQYF

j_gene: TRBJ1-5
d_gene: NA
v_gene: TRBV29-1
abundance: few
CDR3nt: TGCAGCGCCAATTGGGGCAGGGGACAGCCCCAGCATTTT
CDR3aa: CSANWGRGQPQHF

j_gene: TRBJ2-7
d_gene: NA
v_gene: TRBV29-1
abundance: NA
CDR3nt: TGCAGCGTTGAAGTAGGTACAACCCCAGGCGAGCAGTACTTC
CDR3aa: CSVEVGTTPGEQYF

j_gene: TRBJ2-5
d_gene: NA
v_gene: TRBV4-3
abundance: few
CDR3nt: TGCGCCAGCAGCCAACTTAAAGAAGAGACCCAGTACTTC
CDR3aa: CASSQLKEETQYF

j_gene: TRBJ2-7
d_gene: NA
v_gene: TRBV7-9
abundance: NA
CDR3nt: TGTGCCAGCGGGGGGCGGAACGAGCAGTACTTC
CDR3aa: CASGGRNEQYF

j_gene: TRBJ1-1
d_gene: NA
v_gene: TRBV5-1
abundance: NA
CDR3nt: TGCGCCAGCAACCTCCTGACAGGGAACACTGAAGCTTTCTTT
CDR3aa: CASNLLTGNTEAFF

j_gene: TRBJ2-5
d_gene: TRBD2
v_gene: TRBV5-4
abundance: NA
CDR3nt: TGTGCCAGCAGCTTGGAAGCGGGGGGCCAAGAGACCCAGTACTTC
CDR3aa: CASSLEAGGQETQYF

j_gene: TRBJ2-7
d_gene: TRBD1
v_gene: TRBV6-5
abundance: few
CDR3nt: TGTGCCAGCAGTTACCGCCCGGGACAGGGGTCCTACGAGCAGTACTTC
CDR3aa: CASSYRPGQGSYEQYF

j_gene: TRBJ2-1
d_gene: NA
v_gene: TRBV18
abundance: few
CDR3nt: TGTGCCAGCTCACCAAAGAGCTCTACAGGAATAATAAATGAGCAGTTCTTC
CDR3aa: CASSPKSSTGIINEQFF

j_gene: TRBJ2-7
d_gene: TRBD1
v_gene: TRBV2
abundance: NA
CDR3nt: TGTGCCAGCAGTGAAGGGACAGGGGGCTCCTACGAGCAGTACTTC
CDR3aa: CASSEGTGGSYEQYF

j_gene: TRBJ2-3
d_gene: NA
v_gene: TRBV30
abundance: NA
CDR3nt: TGTGCCTGGAGCGCCCTATGGGGTGCGTTGACAGATACGCAGTATTTT
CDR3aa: CAWSALWGALTDTQYF

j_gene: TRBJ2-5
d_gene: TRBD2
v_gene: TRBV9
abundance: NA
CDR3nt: TGTGCCAGCAGCCCTCATAGCGGGGCTGGGGAGACCCAGTACTTC
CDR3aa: CASSPHSGAGETQYF

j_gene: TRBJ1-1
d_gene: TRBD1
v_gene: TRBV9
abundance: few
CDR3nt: TGTGCCAGCAGCCCCAGAGGGACAGGGCTCCCGAACACTGAAGCTTTCTTT
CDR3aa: CASSPRGTGLPNTEAFF

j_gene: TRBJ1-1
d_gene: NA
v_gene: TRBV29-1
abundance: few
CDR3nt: TGCAGCGTTGAAAGGAGTAACACTGAAGCTTTCTTT
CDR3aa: CSVERSNTEAFF

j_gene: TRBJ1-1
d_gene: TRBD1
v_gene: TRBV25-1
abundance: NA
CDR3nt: TGTGCCAGCAGACAGTCCGGACAGGGGAACACTGAAGCTTTCTTT
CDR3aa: CASRQSGQGNTEAFF

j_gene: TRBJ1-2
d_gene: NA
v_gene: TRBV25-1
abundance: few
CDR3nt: TGTGCCAGCAGTGAATCGGCAGGGGTGAGGGGCTACACCTTC
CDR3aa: CASSESAGVRGYTF

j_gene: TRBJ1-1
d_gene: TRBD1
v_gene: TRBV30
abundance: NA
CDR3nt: TGTGCCTGGAGTGTACAGGGGGCGCGTAAAGCTTTCTTT
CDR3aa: CAWSVQGARKAFF

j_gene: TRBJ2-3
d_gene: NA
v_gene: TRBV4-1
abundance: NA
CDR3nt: TGCGCCAGCAGCCATGGAGGGACCCGCAGATTGGCGGATACGCAGTATTTT
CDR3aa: CASSHGGTRRLADTQYF

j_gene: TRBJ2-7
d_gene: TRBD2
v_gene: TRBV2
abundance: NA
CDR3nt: TGTGCCAGCAGTCTTGCGGGGGGACGAGCCTACGAGCAGTACTTC
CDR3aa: CASSLAGGRAYEQYF

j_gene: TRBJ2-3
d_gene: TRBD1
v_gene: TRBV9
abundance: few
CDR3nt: TGTGCCAGCAGCGCCACCACAGGGGTCACAGATACGCAGTATTTT
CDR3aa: CASSATTGVTDTQYF

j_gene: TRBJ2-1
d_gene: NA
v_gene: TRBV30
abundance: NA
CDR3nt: TGTGCCTGGAGTAGAGGGAATGAGCAGTTCTTC
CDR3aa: CAWSRGNEQFF

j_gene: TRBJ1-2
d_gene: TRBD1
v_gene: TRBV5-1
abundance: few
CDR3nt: TGCGCCAGCAGCCCTGGACAGGTGAACGTCTATGGCTACACCTTC
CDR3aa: CASSPGQVNVYGYTF

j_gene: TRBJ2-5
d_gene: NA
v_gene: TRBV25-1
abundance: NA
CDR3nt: TGTGCCAGCACTGCGGGGGACAGGTCGTCCCAAGAGACCCAGTACTTC
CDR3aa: CASTAGDRSSQETQYF

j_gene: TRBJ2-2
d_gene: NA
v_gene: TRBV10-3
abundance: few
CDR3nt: TGTGCCGCCCGGCCGGGGACCGGGGAGCTGTTTTTT
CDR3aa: CAARPGTGELFF

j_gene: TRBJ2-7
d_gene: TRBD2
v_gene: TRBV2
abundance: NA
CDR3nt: TGTGCCAGCAGTGGGACTAGCGGGGGCAAGGGCTACGAGCAGTACTTC
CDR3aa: CASSGTSGGKGYEQYF

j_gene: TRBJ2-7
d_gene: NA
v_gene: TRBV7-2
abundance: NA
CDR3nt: TGTGCCAGCACCTCAGCAGGGTTCCCAGTATCCTACGAGCAGTACTTC
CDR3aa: CASTSAGFPVSYEQYF